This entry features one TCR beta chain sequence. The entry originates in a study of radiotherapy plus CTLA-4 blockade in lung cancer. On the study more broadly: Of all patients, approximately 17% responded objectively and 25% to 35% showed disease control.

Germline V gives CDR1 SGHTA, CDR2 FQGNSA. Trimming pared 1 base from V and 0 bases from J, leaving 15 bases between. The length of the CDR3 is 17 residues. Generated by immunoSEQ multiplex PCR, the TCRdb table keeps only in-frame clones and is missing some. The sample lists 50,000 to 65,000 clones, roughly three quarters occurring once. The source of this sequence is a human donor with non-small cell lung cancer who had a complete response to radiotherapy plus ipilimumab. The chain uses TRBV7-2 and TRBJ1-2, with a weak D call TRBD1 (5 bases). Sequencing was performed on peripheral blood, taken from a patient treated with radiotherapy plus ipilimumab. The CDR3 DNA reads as TGTGCCAGCAGCTTAGGTCCTGCCCAGGGCGCTAACTATGGCTACACCTTC. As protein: CASSLGPAQGANYGYTF.